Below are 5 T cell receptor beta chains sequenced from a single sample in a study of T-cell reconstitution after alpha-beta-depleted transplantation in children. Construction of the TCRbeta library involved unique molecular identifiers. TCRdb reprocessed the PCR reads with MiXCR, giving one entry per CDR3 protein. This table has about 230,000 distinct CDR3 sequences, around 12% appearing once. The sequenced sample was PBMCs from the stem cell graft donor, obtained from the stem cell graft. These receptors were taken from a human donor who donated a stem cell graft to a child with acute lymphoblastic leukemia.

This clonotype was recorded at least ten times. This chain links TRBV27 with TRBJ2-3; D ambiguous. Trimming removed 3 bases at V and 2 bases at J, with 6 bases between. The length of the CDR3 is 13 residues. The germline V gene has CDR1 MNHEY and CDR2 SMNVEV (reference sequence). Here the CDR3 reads CASSFLFTDTQYF. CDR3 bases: TGTGCCAGCAGTTTTCTCTTCACAGATACGCAGTATTTT.

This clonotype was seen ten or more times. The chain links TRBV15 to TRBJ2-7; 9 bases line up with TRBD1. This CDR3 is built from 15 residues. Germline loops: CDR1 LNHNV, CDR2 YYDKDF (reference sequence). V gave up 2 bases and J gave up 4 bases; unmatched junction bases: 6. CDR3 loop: CATSRTGTGLYEQYF. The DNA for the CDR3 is TGTGCCACCAGCAGAACCGGGACAGGGCTTTACGAGCAGTACTTC.

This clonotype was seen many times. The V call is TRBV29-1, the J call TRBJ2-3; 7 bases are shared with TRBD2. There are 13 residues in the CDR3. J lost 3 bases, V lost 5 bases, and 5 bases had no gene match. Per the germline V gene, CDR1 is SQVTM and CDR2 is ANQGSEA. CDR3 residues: CSVTNGGTDTQYF. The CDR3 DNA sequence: TGCAGCGTTACCAACGGGGGGACAGATACGCAGTATTTT.

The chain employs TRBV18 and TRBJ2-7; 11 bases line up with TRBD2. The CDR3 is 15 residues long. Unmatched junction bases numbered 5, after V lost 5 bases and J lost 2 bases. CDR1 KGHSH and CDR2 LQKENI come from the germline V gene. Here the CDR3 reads CASSSGTSGTYEQYF. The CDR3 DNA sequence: TGTGCCAGCTCATCAGGGACTAGCGGTACCTACGAGCAGTACTTC.

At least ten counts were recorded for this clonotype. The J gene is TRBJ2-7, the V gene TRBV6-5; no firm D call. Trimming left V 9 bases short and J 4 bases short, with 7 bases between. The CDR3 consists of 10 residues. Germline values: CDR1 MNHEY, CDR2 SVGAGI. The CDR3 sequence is CARIPYEQYF. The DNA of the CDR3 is TGTGCCAGGATACCTTACGAGCAGTACTTC.